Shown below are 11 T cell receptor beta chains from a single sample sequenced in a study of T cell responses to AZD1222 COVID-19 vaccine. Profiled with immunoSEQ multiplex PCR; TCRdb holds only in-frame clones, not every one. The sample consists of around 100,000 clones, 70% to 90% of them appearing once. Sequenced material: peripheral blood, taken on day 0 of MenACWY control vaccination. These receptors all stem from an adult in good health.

Here the CDR3 DNA reads TGTGCCAGCAGTAACACGGGAGGCATGGAGACCCAGTACTTC. This gives the protein CASSNTGGMETQYF. V is TRBV5-5 and J is TRBJ2-5, with 7 positions matching TRBD2. V shed 5 bases and J 5 bases; nucleotides not matched to a gene: 9. The germline gives CDR1 SGHKS, CDR2 YYEKEE (reference sequence). There are 14 residues in the CDR3.

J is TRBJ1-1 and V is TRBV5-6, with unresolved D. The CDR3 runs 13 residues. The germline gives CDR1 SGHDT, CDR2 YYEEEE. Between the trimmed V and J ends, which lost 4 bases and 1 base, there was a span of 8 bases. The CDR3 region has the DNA TGTGCCAGCAGCCCTCCTAGGAACACTGAAGCTTTCTTT. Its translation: CASSPPRNTEAFF.

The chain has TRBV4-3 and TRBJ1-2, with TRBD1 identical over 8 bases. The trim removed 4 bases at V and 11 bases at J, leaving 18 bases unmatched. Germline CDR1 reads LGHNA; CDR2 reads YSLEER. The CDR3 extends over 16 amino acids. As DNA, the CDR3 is TGCGCCAGCAGCCCAGACCTTGTGACAGGGGCCCTAGGTTACACCTTC. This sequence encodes CASSPDLVTGALGYTF.

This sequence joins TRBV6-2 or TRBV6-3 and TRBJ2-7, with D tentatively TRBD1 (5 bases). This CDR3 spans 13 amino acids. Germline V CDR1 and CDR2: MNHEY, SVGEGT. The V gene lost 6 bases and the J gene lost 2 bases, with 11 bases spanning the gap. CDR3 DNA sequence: TGTGCCAGCAGCCCGACAGAAACCTACGAGCAGTACTTC. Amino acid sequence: CASSPTETYEQYF.

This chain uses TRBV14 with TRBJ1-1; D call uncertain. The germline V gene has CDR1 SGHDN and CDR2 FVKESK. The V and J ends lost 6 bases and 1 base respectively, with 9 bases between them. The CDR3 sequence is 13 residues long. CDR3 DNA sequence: TGTGCCAGCAGGCCCTCGGGGAACACTGAAGCTTTCTTT. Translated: CASRPSGNTEAFF.

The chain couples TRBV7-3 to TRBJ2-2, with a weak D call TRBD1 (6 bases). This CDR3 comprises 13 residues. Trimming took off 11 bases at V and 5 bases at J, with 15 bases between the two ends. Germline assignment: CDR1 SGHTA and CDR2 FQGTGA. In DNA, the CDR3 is TGTGCCTCGTCCAACAGGGCAACCGGGGAGCTGTTTTTT. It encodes CASSNRATGELFF.

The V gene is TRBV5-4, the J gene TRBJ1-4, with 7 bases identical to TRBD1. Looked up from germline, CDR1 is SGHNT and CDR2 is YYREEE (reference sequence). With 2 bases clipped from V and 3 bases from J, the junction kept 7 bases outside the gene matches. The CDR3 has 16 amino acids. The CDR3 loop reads CASSLGVTGPNEKLFF. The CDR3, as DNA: TGTGCCAGCAGCTTAGGGGTGACAGGGCCTAATGAAAAACTGTTTTTT.

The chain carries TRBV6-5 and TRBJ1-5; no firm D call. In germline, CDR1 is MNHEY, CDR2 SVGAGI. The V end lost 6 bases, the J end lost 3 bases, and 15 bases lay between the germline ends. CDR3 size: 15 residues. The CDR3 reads CASRDKRELNQPQHF. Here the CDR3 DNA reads TGTGCCAGCAGAGATAAAAGAGAGCTCAATCAGCCCCAGCATTTT.

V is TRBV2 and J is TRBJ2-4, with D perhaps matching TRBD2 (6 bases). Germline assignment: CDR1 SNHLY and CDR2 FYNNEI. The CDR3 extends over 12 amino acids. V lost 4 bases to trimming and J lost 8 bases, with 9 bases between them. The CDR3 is CASSVGGDIQYF. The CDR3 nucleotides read TGTGCCAGCAGTGTGGGCGGGGACATTCAGTACTTC. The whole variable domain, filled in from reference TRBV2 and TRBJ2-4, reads EPEVTQTPSHQVTQMGQEVILRCVPISNHLYFYWYRQILGQKVEFLVSFYNNEISEKSEIFDDQFSVERPDGSNFTLKIRSTKLEDSAMYFCASSVGGDIQYFGAGTRLSVL.

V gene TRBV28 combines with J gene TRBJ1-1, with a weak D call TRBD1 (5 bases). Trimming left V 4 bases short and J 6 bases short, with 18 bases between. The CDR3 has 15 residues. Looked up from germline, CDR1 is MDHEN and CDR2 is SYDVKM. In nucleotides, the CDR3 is TGTGCCAGCAGTTCTCCAGGACATGTCAGGTCTGAAGCTTTCTTT. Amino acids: CASSSPGHVRSEAFF. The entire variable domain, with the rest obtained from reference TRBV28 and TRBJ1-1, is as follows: DVKVTQSSRYLVKRTGEKVFLECVQDMDHENMFWYRQDPGLGLRLIYFSYDVKMKEKGDIPEGYSVSREKKERFSLILESASTNQTSMYLCASSSPGHVRSEAFFGQGTRLTVV.

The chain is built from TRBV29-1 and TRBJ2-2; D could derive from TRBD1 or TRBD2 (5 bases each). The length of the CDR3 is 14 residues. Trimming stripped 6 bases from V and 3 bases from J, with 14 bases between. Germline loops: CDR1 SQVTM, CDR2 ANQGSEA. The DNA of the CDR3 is TGCAGCGTCCCGAGGGAAGGGGACACCGGGGAGCTGTTTTTT. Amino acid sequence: CSVPREGDTGELFF.